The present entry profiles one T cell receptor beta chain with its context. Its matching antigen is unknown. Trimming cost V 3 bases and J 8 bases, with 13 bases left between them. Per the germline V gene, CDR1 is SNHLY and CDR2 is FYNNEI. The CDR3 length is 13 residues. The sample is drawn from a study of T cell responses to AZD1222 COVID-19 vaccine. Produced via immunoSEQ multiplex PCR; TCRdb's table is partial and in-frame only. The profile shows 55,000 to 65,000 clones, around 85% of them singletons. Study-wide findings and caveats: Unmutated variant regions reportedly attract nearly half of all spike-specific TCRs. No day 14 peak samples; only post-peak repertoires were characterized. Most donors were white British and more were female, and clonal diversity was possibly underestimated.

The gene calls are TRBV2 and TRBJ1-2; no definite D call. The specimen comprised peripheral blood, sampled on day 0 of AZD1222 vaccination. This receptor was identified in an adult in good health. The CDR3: CASSDPVRVGYTF. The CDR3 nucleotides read TGTGCCAGCAGTGACCCGGTGCGGGTGGGCTACACCTTC.